Listed here is a single T cell receptor beta chain. This clone was counted a few times. Its antigen remains unidentified. The sample holds no much larger clone one base away, and base qualities are not on file. V loses 2 bases at its end and J loses 3 bases; junction bases beyond the gene matches: 2. CDR1 and CDR2 (SGHRS, YFSETQ) derive from the germline V gene. The CDR3 contains 14 residues, cysteine and phenylalanine counted. The retained sequence is limited to the CDR3, 42 bases, with the frame set at the first base. This record comes from a study of CD8+ T cells in alopecia areata (dated by TCRdb to 2017 to 2018). At the level of the whole study: The treated patients took part in an open-label pilot trial in which moderate-to-severe alopecia areata was treated with oral tofacitinib at 5 to 10 mg twice daily. To study T cell clonal expansion in alopecia areata, the researchers applied high-throughput TCRbeta sequencing to both the C3H/HeJ mouse model and human patients. Patients stayed on tofacitinib for 6 to 18 months and then had 6 months of follow-up off drug so that delayed response and recurrence could be assessed. Amplification of TCRbeta CDR3 regions was done by immunoSEQ multiplex PCR using 35 Vbeta forward primers and 13 Jbeta reverse primers. Clonality in the scalp was compared among normal scalp (n=4), patchy alopecia areata scalp (n=8), and alopecia totalis/universalis scalp (n=8). Tofacitinib-treated patients had biopsies at baseline and at 4 and 24 weeks of treatment, with a later scalp biopsy in several patients. The RNA source kit depended on sample type: the PAXgene miRNA kit for fixed scalp, the miRNeasy kit for PBMCs, and the RNeasy kit for mouse skin. Human TCRbeta sequencing covered scalp tissue and sorted CD4+ and CD8+ peripheral blood T cells from patchy and totalis/universalis alopecia areata patients and healthy controls. Overall study outcomes, separate from this receptor: Higher clonality and more expanded CD8+ clones were observed in lesional scalp than in normal scalp, particularly in alopecia totalis/universalis, a finding suggestive of antigenic drive. Unlike mouse skin, which is dominated by gammadelta T cells, normal human skin has resident alphabeta T cells that are also sequenced, and this complicates analysis of the scalp TCR repertoire. TCR sequences shared between patients were less clear than in mice, possibly partly because of HLA diversity in the patient population.

Receptors were amplified or captured by the immunoSEQ multiplex PCR assay. For TCR sequencing, RNA was extracted from every sample and reverse transcribed into cDNA to serve as template. First-strand cDNA was synthesized with SuperScript III using a 2:1 mix of oligo-dT and random hexamers. A synthetic immune receptor repertoire was used to measure amplification bias, and any remaining bias was corrected computationally. The original pipeline was this. Raw reads were preprocessed to remove errors, and CDR3 was defined by IMGT conventions from the conserved cysteine to phenylalanine. Clonality was computed by normalizing Shannon entropy by log2 of the number of productive unique TCRs and subtracting the result from 1. Whether each scalp clone was CD4 or CD8 was inferred by checking scalp TCRbeta sequences against the CD4 and CD8 repertoires from sorted blood. TCRdb limited this immuneACCESS table to in-frame rearrangements with V and J called. A share of clones is missing; checked studies link under half to unresolved V genes, and the rest is unexplained. The DNA gave D and trimming, while V, J and clone size come from that table. This sample holds 100,000 to 150,000 clones; 45% to 60% were observed only once. The top ten clones comprise 3.5% to 5.5% of the sample.

Per the publication, the time point label means: baseline before oral tofacitinib. Peripheral blood and lesional scalp punch biopsies were obtained from patients with alopecia areata. PBMCs were isolated by density centrifugation and stained for CD3, CD4 and CD8, after which CD4+ and CD8+ T cells were sorted on a FACSAria. The origin of this receptor is a human donor with alopecia areata. Sequencing was performed on CD4+ T cells sorted from blood, taken at week 0. The chain employs TRBV5-1 and TRBJ1-5, and TRBD1 aligns with 7 junction nucleotides. The DNA sequence is given as TGCGCCAGCAGCTTCGGGACAGACAATCAGCCCCAGCATTTT. This is translated as CASSFGTDNQPQHF.